Shown below are 8 T cell receptor beta chains from a single sample sequenced in a study of T cell clonality in common variable immunodeficiency. Study observations and caveats: In common variable immunodeficiency, TCR beta chains reportedly carried fewer deletions and N-nucleotide insertions.

Repertoires were generated with immunoSEQ multiplex PCR, while TCRdb's copy carries only in-frame clones and drops some. This sample shows under 40,000 clones and no singletons; 4.5% to 6% rests with the ten largest. Which antigens these TCRs recognize remains unknown. Sample: peripheral blood mononuclear cells. These receptors all come from a human donor with common variable immunodeficiency.

This clone was counted a few times. The read terminates 3 residues before the CDR3 end, so the remaining end is supplied by the germline J gene. The rearrangement joins TRBV5-1 to TRBJ2-7, with a weak D call TRBD1 (8 bases). The germline V gene encodes CDR1 SGHRS and CDR2 YFSETQ. This CDR3 is built from 16 residues. V dropped 5 bases and J dropped 4 bases, with 22 bases sitting between them. The CDR3 loop reads CASSFDPTGEGYEQYF. The sequenced CDR3 bases are TGCGCCAGCAGTTTTGATCCGACAGGGGAGGGGTACGAG.

Concerning this clone itself: The CDR3 extends 3 residues past the end of the read, so its final part is completed from the germline J gene. The chain has TRBV5-1 and TRBJ1-2, with 11 bases lining up with TRBD1. The CDR3 runs 17 residues. V trimming: 2 bases; J trimming: 3 bases; junction bases outside the gene matches: 9. Germline V gene sequence: CDR1 SGHRS, CDR2 YFSETQ. Partial CDR3 DNA: TGCGCCAGCAGCTTTCCGGACAGGGGGCCGATTGACTATGGC. Amino acid sequence: CASSFPDRGPIDYG. The full CDR3 protein reads CASSFPDRGPIDYGYTF.

Notes on this clone: With the read ending 3 residues before the CDR3 end, the germline J gene is used to fill in that end. The gene calls are TRBV7-3 and TRBJ1-2; 8 bases agree with TRBD1. This CDR3 comprises 13 residues. The V gene's germline CDR1 is SGHTA and CDR2 FQGTGA. J gave up 7 bases and V 5 bases, and 6 bases lay outside the gene matches. CDR3 sequence: CASSPTGGGGYTF. CDR3 bases read: TGTGCCAGCAGCCCCACAGGGGGGGGTGGC.

Comment on this clone: From the germline J gene comes the end of the CDR3, since the read stops 3 residues before it. The chain carries TRBV19 and TRBJ1-1, with 11 bases that match TRBD1. CDR1 is LNHDA, CDR2 SQIVND, per germline (reference sequence). This CDR3 spans 15 amino acids. The covered CDR3 bases are TGTGCCAGTAGTGGAAGAGGGGACAGGGGGTTCGAG. Residues: CASSGRGDRGFE. The CDR3 in its entirety is CASSGRGDRGFEAFF.

Worth noting for this clone: The read ends 3 residues early relative to the CDR3; the germline J gene fills the gap. V usage is TRBV7-9 and J usage is TRBJ2-7; D is ambiguous. Trimming stripped 1 base from V and 2 bases from J, with 9 bases between. The germline V gene encodes CDR1 SEHNR and CDR2 FQNEAQ (reference sequence). The CDR3 has 14 amino acids. The CDR3 here is CASSLGFWPYEQYF. The DNA read from the CDR3 is TGTGCCAGCAGCTTAGGTTTCTGGCCCTACGAG.

Regarding this clone: The CDR3 end lies 3 residues beyond the end of the read and is filled in from the germline J gene. V and J are TRBV18 and TRBJ1-1; D is possibly TRBD1 (5 bases). V lost 1 base and J lost 4, with 13 bases in between. CDR1 and CDR2 from the germline V gene are KGHSH and LQKENI. There are 15 residues in the CDR3. The sequenced CDR3 bases are TGTGCCAGCTCACCACAGGTGAGGGGCGGCACTGAA. Amino acids: CASSPQVRGGTE. The full CDR3 reads CASSPQVRGGTEAFF.

This clone has a count of ten or more. The sequenced part of the CDR3 DNA is TGTGCCAGCAGCCGACTAGCGGAATCCTACAATGAG. This encodes CASSRLAESYNE. The full CDR3 protein reads CASSRLAESYNEQFF. The chain joins TRBV7-9 to TRBJ2-1, with TRBD2 identical over 9 bases. The CDR3 end falls 3 residues outside the read, so it is completed with the germline J gene. In germline, CDR1 is SEHNR, CDR2 FQNEAQ (reference sequence). This CDR3 contains 15 residues. J gave up 1 base and V 5 bases, and 3 bases lay outside the gene matches. The full variable domain, its missing parts supplied by reference TRBV7-9 and TRBJ2-1, is DTGVSQNPRHKITKRGQNVTFRCDPISEHNRLYWYRQTLGQGPEFLTYFQNEAQLEKSRLLSDRFSAERPKGSFSTLEIQRTEQGDSAMYLCASSRLAESYNEQFFGPGTRLTVL.

This clone occurred many times. Read data end 3 residues before the CDR3 end; the end is taken from the germline J gene. This chain uses TRBV29-1 with TRBJ2-3; 9 bases are shared with TRBD1. This CDR3 is built from 12 residues. The ends lost 6 bases at V and 5 bases at J; junction bases unmatched: 3. Germline V gene sequence: CDR1 SQVTM, CDR2 ANQGSEA. This CDR3 reads CSVRQGGDTQYF. The DNA read from the CDR3 is TGCAGCGTACGACAGGGGGGAGATACG.